This T cell receptor (beta chain) was sequenced for a study of blood T cell repertoires in COVID-19. At the level of the study: COVID-19 samples collected from the United States, Italy and Spain covered acute and convalescent phases. PBMCs, B-cell-depleted T cells, or T cells provided the cDNA or gDNA that made up the material.

In the original analysis: The authors estimated nucleated cell counts from reference gene primer amplification. Assay: immunoSEQ multiplex PCR; the TCRdb copy retains only in-frame clones and omits some. The DNA was the basis for D and trimming; V, J and clone size are from that table. The table has about 360,000 clones, around 87% seen once. The CDR3 runs to 15 residues. Germline CDR1 reads SGHDT; CDR2 reads YYEEEE. The V end lost 0 bases, the J end lost 3 bases, and 12 bases lay between the germline ends. The genes are TRBV5-6 and TRBJ1-1, with D perhaps matching TRBD1 (6 bases). The sequence came from a human donor in a cohort sampled during active COVID-19. Sequencing was performed on peripheral blood. CDR3 sequence reads: CASSLGTVPYTEAFF. CDR3 bases: TGTGCCAGCAGCTTGGGGACAGTCCCTTACACTGAAGCTTTCTTT.